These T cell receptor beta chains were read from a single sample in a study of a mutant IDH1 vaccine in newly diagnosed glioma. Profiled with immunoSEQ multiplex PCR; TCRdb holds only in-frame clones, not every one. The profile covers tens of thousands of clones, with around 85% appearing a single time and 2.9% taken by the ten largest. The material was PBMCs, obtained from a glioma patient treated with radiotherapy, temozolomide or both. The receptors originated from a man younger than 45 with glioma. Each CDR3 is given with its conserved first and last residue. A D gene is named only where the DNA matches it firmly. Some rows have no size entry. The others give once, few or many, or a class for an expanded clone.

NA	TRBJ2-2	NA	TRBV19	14	TGTGCCAGTAGCCTCACAGAGAACACCGGGGAGCTGTTTTTT	CASSLTENTGELFF
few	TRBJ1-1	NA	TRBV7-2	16	TGTGCCAGCAGCTTTCAATTGGGGCTGGGGGACACTGAAGCTTTCTTT	CASSFQLGLGDTEAFF
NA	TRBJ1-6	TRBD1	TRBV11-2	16	TGTGCCAGCAGCTTAGCATACCGGGACAGAAATTCACCCCTCCACTTT	CASSLAYRDRNSPLHF
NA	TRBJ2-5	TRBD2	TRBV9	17	TGTGCCAGCAGCGTAGCTGGCAGCGGGGGTCATCAAGAGACCCAGTACTTC	CASSVAGSGGHQETQYF
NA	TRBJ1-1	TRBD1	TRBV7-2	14	TGTGCCAGCAGCTTAGGACAGGGCAACACTGAAGCTTTCTTT	CASSLGQGNTEAFF
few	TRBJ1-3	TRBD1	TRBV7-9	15	TGTGCCAGCACCCTCACAGGGGTCTACGGAAACACCATATATTTT	CASTLTGVYGNTIYF
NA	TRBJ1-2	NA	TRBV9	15	TGTGCCAGCAGCGTAGAGGGGACCGGCTTCTATGGCTACACCTTC	CASSVEGTGFYGYTF
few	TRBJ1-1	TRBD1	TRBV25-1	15	TGTGCCAGCAGTGAATTAACGGGACAGGGGGGAAAAGCTTTCTTT	CASSELTGQGGKAFF
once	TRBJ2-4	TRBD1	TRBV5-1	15	TGCGCCAGCAGCTTCGCCGGGACAGGAGAAAACATTCAGTACTTC	CASSFAGTGENIQYF
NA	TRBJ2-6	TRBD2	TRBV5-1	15	TGCGCCAGCAGCCCGGGAGGGGCTGGGGCCAACGTCCTGACTTTC	CASSPGGAGANVLTF
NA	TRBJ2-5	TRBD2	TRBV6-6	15	TGTGCCAGCAGTTACGGAGCGGGGAGCCAAGAGACCCAGTACTTC	CASSYGAGSQETQYF
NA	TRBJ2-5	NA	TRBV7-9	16	TGTGCCAGCAGCTTGTGGGCGTGGGGCCCGGCCGAGACCCAGTACTTC	CASSLWAWGPAETQYF
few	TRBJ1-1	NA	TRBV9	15	TGTGCCAGCAGCGTAGGCCCCGTGGGGGGAACTGAAGCTTTCTTT	CASSVGPVGGTEAFF
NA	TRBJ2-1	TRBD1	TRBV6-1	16	TGTGCCAGCAGTGAAGCGGGACAGTGGAACTACAATGAGCAGTTCTTC	CASSEAGQWNYNEQFF
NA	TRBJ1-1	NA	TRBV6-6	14	TGTGCCAGCAGTTACATTTCAGGGAATACTGAAGCTTTCTTT	CASSYISGNTEAFF
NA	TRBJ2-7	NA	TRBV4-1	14	TGCGCCAGCAGCCCCGGGGACACCTCCTACGAGCAGTACTTC	CASSPGDTSYEQYF
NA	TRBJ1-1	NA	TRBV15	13	TGTGCCACCAGCAGGGACCGGAACACTGAAGCTTTCTTT	CATSRDRNTEAFF
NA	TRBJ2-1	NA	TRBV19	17	TGTGCCAGTAGTAGCCGGGGCGCGGGGGACAAATACAATGAGCAGTTCTTC	CASSSRGAGDKYNEQFF
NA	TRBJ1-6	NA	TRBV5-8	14	TGTGCCAGCAGCTTGGAAGCGAGTAATTCACCCCTCCACTTT	CASSLEASNSPLHF
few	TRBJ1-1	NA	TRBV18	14	TGTGCCAGCTCACCACAAAGGGAGAACACTGAAGCTTTCTTT	CASSPQRENTEAFF
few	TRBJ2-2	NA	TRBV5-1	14	TGCGCCAGCAGCCCATCCACGGTCTCCGGGGAGCTGTTTTTT	CASSPSTVSGELFF
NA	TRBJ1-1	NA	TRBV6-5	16	TGTGCCAGCAGTTACCACTCGGGAAAGGGGATCACTGAAGCTTTCTTT	CASSYHSGKGITEAFF
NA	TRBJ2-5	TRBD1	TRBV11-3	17	TGTGCCAGCAGCCAAAGAGATGGGACAGGGGGGGGAGAGACCCAGTACTTC	CASSQRDGTGGGETQYF
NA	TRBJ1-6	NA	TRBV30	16	TGTGCCTGGAGGTTTGACAGGTCCAAGAATAATTCACCCCTCCACTTT	CAWRFDRSKNNSPLHF
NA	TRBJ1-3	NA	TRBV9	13	TGTGCCAGCAGCACAACCCCGGGAAACACCATATATTTT	CASSTTPGNTIYF
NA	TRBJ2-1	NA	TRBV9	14	TGTGCCAGCAGTTTTGCAGACTCCTACAATGAGCAGTTCTTC	CASSFADSYNEQFF
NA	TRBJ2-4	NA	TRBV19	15	TGTGCCAGTAGTCCGACTACAGGGTCCAAAAACATTCAGTACTTC	CASSPTTGSKNIQYF